The entry below gives a single T cell receptor (beta chain) sequence along with its context. The antigen is undetermined. The sort gate was single viable CD3+CD4+CD8-CD45RO+ cells for memory CD4+ T cells. This entry comes from a study of memory CD4+ T cells and cytomegalovirus serostatus. Overall study context: This sample comes from healthy Belgian adults, roughly 9 CMV seropositive, some 22 seronegative. Notes on the study in general: CD4+ memory repertoires contained 67 of 164 reported CMV TCRbeta sequences.

Study processing details: After removing out-of-frame reads, approximately 2.2 million distinct TCRbeta sequences remained. Repertoires were generated with immunoSEQ multiplex PCR, while TCRdb's copy carries only in-frame clones and drops some. That table furnishes V, J and clone size, whereas the DNA furnished D and trimming. The sample records tens of thousands of clones, roughly 80% being singletons. The TCR sequence derives from an adult in good health and CMV-seropositive. Sample: memory CD4+ T cells from blood.

The CDR3: CASKIEQDSYEQYF. In DNA, the CDR3 is TGTGCCAGCAAAATCGAACAGGACTCCTACGAGCAGTACTTC. The chain is built from TRBV2 and TRBJ2-7; TRBD1 might be the D (5 bases). Deletions cut 7 bases from V and 0 bases from J, with 13 bases between. CDR1 and CDR2 from the germline V gene are SNHLY and FYNNEI. This CDR3 contains 14 residues.